This T cell receptor delta chain was captured in a study of gamma-delta T cells after stem cell transplantation. The V end was cut by 0 bases, the J end by 2 bases, with 24 bases between. The CDR3 totals 19 residues. Germline V CDR1 and CDR2: GEAIGNYY, EKD. This clone turned up a few times. TCRdb shows a much larger clone's protein in place of this DNA's translation, and the two differ at residue 9, likely through a read error; the protein shown is translated from the DNA. TCRdb made new clone calls on the RT-PCR reads using CATT. The sample lists more than 15,000 delta-chain clones; just under 9.5% were seen once.

The source material was gamma-delta T cells. The TCR originated in a human donor. It is not recorded whose cells these are; they may come from a transplant donor. The chain carries TRDV2 and TRDJ1; TRDD3 is a possible D gene (5 bases). CDR3 in amino acids: CACDTVQGRGAPLTDKLIF. In DNA, the CDR3 is TGTGCCTGTGACACCGTGCAGGGGCGGGGGGCCCCCTTGACCGATAAACTCATCTTT.